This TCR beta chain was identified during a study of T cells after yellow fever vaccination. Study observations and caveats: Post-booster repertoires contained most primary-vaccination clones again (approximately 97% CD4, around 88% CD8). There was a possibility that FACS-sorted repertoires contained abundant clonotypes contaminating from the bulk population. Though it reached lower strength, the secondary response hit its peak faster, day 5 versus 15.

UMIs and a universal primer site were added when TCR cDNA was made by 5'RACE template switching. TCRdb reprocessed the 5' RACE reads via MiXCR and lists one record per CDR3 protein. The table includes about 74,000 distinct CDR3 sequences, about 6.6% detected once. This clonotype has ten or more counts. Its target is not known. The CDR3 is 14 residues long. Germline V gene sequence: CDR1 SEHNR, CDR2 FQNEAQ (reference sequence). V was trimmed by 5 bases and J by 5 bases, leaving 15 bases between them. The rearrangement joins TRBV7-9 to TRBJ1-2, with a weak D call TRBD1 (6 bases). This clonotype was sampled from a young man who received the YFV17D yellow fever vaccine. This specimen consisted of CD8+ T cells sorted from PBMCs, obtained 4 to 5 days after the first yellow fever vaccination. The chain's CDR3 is CASSPRDIHYGYTF. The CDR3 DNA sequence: TGTGCCAGCAGCCCGAGGGACATCCATTATGGCTACACCTTC.